The 5 T cell receptor beta chains given below trace back to one sample, sequenced in a study of PD-L1 blockade in urothelial cancer. Time point here: pretreatment peripheral blood. The method was immunoSEQ multiplex PCR; TCRdb's version includes in-frame clones alone and lacks a portion of them. This table has about 49,000 clones, about four fifths appearing once. The sample in question was PBMCs, obtained around atezolizumab (anti-PD-L1) treatment. The source is a man aged 65 to 79 with urothelial cancer.

CDR3 residues: CASSTRWGDGDTQYF. CDR3 nucleotides: TGTGCCAGTAGTACCCGTTGGGGGGACGGAGATACGCAGTATTTT. The chain uses TRBV19 and TRBJ2-3; D is possibly TRBD2 (6 bases). Trimming left V 4 bases short and J 5 bases short, with 16 bases between. CDR3 length equals 15 residues. Germline V gene data show CDR1 as LNHDA and CDR2 as SQIVND (reference sequence).

The CDR3 loop reads CASSLFARGDGELFF. CDR3 coding DNA: TGTGCCAGCAGCTTATTCGCCAGGGGCGACGGGGAGCTGTTTTTT. This chain connects TRBV11-2 to TRBJ2-2, with D tentatively TRBD1 (6 bases). Trimming took off 2 bases at V and 7 bases at J, with 14 bases between the two ends. Germline V gene sequence: CDR1 SGHAT, CDR2 FQNNGV. This CDR3 comprises 15 residues.

The V call is TRBV11-2, the J call TRBJ2-7; 12 nucleotides line up with TRBD2. The germline gives CDR1 SGHAT, CDR2 FQNNGV. The J segment lost 5 bases and the V segment lost 5 bases, leaving 7 bases of the junction unmatched. This CDR3 contains 15 residues. CDR3 nucleotides: TGTGCCAGCAGCCAAACTAGCGGGAGGTTACACGAGCAGTACTTC. Translating it yields CASSQTSGRLHEQYF.

This clone was detected once. This rearrangement joins TRBV5-1 to TRBJ2-3; TRBD2 matches at 11 bases. V gave up 2 bases and J gave up 5 bases; unmatched junction bases: 4. Germline V CDR1 and CDR2: SGHRS, YFSETQ. CDR3 length equals 15 residues. The CDR3 DNA is TGCGCCAGCAGCTTACTAGCGGGAGCGGTAGATACGCAGTATTTT. Its protein product is CASSLLAGAVDTQYF.

This clone was counted a few times. The chain carries TRBV15 and TRBJ2-5; D might be TRBD2 (6 bases). CDR1 is LNHNV, CDR2 YYDKDF, per germline (reference sequence). This CDR3 is built from 15 residues. V lost 1 base to trimming and J lost 5 bases, with 14 bases between them. The CDR3 DNA sequence: TGTGCCACCAGCAGAGGGGCGGCCGGGAGCGAGACCCAGTACTTC. Its protein product is CATSRGAAGSETQYF.